The present TCR beta chain was sequenced within a study of T-cell reconstitution after alpha-beta-depleted transplantation in children. Regarding the study as a whole: The main origin of T-cell counts and diversity one year after transplant was newly produced T cells. The origin of alpha-beta T cells about two months after transplant was reportedly several hundred expanded graft clones. Some patients owed their high day-60 TCRbeta diversity to surviving recipient T cells and thymic progenitors.

J lost 1 base, V lost 1 base, and 4 bases had no gene match. CDR1 and CDR2 (germline): MRHNA, SNTAGT. The CDR3 has 16 residues. On this clonotype: Its matching antigen is unknown.

TCRbeta library preparation incorporated unique molecular identifiers. TCRdb re-analysed the PCR reads in MiXCR, keeping a single row per CDR3 protein. The sample has about 120,000 distinct CDR3 sequences; 10% are singletons. The sequence was obtained from a boy younger than 10 with acute lymphoblastic leukemia, due to receive a stem cell transplant. The specimen comprised PBMCs, sampled before TCRalphabeta/CD19-depleted stem cell transplant. The chain employs TRBV6-4 and TRBJ1-5; 7 nucleotides align to TRBD1. CDR3 coding DNA: TGTGCCAGCAGTGACTTTAGGGACAGCAGCAATCAGCCCCAGCATTTT. It yields the protein CASSDFRDSSNQPQHF.